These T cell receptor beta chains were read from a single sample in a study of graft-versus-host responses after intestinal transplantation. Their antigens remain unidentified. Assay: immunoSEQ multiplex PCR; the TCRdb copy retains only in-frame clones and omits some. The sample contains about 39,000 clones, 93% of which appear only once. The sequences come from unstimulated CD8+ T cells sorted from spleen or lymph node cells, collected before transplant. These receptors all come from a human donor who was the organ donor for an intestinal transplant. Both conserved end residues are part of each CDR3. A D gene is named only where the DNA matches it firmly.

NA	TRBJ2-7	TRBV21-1	TGTGCCAGCAGCGTTCAAAGGACAGTTTACGAGCAGTACTTC	CASSVQRTVYEQYF
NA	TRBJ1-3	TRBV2	TGTGCCAGCAGTGACGGGGATCCTGGAAACACCATATATTTT	CASSDGDPGNTIYF
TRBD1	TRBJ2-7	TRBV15	TGTGCCACCAGCAGAGGCTGGACAGGATTGAACGAGCAGTACTTC	CATSRGWTGLNEQYF
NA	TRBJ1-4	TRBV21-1	TGTGCCAGCAGCAAAATCGATGTCAGGCGGAAAACTAATGAAAAACTGTTTTTT	CASSKIDVRRKTNEKLFF
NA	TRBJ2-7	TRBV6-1	TGTGCCAGCAGTGAAGCAGGGAAATCGTTGGGTTACGAGCAGTACTTC	CASSEAGKSLGYEQYF
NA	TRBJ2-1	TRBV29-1	TGCAGCGCTGGGGGAAATGAGCAGTTCTTC	CSAGGNEQFF
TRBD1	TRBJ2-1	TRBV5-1	TGCGCCAGCAGCATACGGACAGGGCATGAGCAGTTCTTC	CASSIRTGHEQFF
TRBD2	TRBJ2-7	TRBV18	TGTGCCAGCTCACCGGCGCTAGCGGGGGCCTACGAGCAGTACTTC	CASSPALAGAYEQYF
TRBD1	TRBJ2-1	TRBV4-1	TGCGCCAGCAGCCAAGATCCACAGGGGGCAGAGCAGTTCTTC	CASSQDPQGAEQFF
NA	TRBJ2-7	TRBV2	TGTGCCAGCAGTGAAGGGGTGAGAGAGCAGTACTTC	CASSEGVREQYF
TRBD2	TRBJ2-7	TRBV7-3	TGTGCCAGCAGCTTAATAGGACTAGCGGGCCCCTACGAGCAGTACTTC	CASSLIGLAGPYEQYF
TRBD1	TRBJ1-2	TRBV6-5	TGTGCCGCCGGGGCCGACAGGGGGCGGTATGGCTACACCTTC	CAAGADRGRYGYTF
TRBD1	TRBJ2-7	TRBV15	TGTGCCACCAGGGGAAAGGGGGCGCAGGAGCAGTACTTC	CATRGKGAQEQYF
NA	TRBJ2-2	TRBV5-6	TGTGCCAGCAGCTCCTACGACAGTTACACCGGGGAGCTGTTTTTT	CASSSYDSYTGELFF
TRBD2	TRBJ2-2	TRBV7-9	TGTGCCAGCAGCTTTCGGCGCGGGAGGGGCACCGGGGAGCTGTTTTTT	CASSFRRGRGTGELFF
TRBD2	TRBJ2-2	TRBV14	TGTGCCAGCAGCCCCGGACTAGCGGGAGTTCCCGACACCGGGGAGCTGTTTTTT	CASSPGLAGVPDTGELFF
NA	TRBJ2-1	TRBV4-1	TGCGCCAGCAGCCAAGACGCGAGGGATCGTACGGGGCAGTTCTTC	CASSQDARDRTGQFF